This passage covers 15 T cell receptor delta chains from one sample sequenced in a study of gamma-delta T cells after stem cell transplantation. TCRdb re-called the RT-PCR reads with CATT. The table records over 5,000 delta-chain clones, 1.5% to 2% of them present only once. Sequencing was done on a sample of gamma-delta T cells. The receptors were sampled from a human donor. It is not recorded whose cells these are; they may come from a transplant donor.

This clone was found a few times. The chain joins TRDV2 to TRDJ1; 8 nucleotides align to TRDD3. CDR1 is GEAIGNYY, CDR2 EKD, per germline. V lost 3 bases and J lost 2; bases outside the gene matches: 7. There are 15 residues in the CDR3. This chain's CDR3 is CACDALGDWTDKLIF. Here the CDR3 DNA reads TGTGCCTGTGACGCCTTGGGGGATTGGACCGATAAACTCATCTTT.

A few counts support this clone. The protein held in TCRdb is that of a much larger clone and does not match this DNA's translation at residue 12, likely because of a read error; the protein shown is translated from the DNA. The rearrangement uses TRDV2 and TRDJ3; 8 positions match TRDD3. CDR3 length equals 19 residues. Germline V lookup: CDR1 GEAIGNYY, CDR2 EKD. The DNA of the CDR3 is TGTGCCTGTGACACCGCTGGGGGAGTGGCCTCCCGGGACACCCGACAGATGTTTTTC. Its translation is CACDTAGGVASRDTRQMFF.

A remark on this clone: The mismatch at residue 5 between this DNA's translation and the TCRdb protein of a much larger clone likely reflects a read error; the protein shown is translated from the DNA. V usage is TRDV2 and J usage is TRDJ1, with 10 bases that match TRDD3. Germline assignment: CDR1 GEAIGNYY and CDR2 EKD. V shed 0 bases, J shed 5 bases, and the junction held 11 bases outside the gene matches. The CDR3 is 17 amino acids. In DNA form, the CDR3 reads TGTGCCTGTGACACCTTGGATACTGGGGGATTATCAGATAAACTCATCTTT. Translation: CACDTLDTGGLSDKLIF.

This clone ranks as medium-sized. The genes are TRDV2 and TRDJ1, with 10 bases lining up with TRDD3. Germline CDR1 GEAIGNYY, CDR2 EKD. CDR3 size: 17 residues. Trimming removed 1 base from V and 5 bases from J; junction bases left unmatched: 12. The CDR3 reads CACDTLALTGGFDKLIF. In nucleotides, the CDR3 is TGTGCCTGTGACACGCTAGCCCTAACTGGGGGATTTGATAAACTCATCTTT.

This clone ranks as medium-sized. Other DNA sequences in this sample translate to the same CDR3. CDR3: CACDRLGDTSTDKLIF. The CDR3, as DNA: TGTGCCTGTGACAGACTGGGGGATACAAGCACCGATAAACTCATCTTT. This chain joins TRDV2 and TRDJ1; TRDD3 aligns across 12 bases. Germline V gene data show CDR1 as GEAIGNYY and CDR2 as EKD. Trimming took 2 bases from V and 1 from J; bases not matched to a gene: 4. CDR3 length: 16 amino acids.

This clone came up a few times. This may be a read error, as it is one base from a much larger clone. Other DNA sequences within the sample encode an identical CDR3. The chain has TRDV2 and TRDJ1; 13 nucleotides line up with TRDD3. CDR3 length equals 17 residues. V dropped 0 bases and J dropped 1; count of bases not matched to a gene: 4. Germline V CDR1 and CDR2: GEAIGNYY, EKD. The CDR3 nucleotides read TGTGCCTGTGACACCTTACTGGGGGATACGCGCACCGATAAACTCATCTTT. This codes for CACDTLLGDTRTDKLIF.

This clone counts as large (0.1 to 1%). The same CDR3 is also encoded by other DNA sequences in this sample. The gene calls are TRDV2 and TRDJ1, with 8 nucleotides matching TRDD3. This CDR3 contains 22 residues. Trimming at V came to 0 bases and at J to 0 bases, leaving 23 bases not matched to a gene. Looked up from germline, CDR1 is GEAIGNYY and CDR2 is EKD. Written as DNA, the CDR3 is TGTGCCTGTGACACCATAAAATCCTACGGAAATACTGGGGGTCCGTACACCGATAAACTCATCTTT. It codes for CACDTIKSYGNTGGPYTDKLIF.

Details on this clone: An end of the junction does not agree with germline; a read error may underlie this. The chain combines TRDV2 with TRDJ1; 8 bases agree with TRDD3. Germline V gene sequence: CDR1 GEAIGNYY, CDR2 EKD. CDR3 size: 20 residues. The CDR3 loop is CARDPVLGGRPASDTDKLIF. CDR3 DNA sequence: TGTGCCCGTGACCCCGTACTGGGGGGACGCCCCGCGTCAGACACCGATAAACTCATCTTT.

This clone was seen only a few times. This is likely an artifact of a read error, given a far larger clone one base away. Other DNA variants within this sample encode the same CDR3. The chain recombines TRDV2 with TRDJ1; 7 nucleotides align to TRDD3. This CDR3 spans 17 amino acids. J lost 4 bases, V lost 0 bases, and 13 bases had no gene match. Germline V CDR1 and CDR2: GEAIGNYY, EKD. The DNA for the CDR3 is TGTGCCTGTGACACCCTCGCTGGGGGGTACGCAGGCGATAAACTCATCTTT. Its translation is CACDTLAGGYAGDKLIF.

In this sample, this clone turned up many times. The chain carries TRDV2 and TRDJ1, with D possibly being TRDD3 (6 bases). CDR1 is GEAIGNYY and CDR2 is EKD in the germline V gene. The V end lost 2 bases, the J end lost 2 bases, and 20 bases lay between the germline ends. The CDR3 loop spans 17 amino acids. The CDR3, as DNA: TGTGCCTGTGACAAGGTGGGGGGTCGCTTAAAAACCGATAAACTCATCTTT. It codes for CACDKVGGRLKTDKLIF.

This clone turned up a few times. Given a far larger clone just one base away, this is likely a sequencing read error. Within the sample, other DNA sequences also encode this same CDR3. CDR3 sequence: CACDGLLGAYTDKLIF. The CDR3, as DNA: TGTGCCTGTGACGGGCTACTGGGGGCCTACACCGATAAGCTCATCTTT. The gene calls are TRDV2 and TRDJ1, with 8 bases matching TRDD3. The CDR3 has 16 residues. Germline V gene sequence: CDR1 GEAIGNYY, CDR2 EKD.

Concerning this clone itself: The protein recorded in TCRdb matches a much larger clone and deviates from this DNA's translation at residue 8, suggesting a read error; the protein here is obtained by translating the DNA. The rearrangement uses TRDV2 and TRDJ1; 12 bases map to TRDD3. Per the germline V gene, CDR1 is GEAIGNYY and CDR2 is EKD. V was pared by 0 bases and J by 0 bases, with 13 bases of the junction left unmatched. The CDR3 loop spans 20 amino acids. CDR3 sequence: CACDTLGCSGGYEYTDKLIF. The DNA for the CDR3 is TGTGCCTGTGACACCCTTGGATGCTCTGGGGGATACGAGTACACCGATAAACTCATCTTT.

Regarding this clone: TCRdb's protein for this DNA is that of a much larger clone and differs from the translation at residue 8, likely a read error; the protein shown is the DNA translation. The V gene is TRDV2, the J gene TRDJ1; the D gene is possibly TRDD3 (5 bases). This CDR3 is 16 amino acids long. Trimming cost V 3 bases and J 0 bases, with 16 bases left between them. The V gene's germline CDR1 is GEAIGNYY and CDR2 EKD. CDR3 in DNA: TGTGCCTGTGACGGGCTACTGGAGGCCTACACCGATAAACTCATCTTT. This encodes CACDGLLEAYTDKLIF.

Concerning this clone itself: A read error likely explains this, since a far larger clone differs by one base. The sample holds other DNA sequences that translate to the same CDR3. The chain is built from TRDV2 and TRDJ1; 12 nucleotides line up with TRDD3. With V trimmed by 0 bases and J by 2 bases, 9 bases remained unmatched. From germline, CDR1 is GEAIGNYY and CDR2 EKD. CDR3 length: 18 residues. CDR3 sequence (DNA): TGTGCCTGTGACACCATAACCCTGGGGGATACGCGAACCGATAAACTCATCTTT. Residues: CACDTITLGDTRTDKLIF.

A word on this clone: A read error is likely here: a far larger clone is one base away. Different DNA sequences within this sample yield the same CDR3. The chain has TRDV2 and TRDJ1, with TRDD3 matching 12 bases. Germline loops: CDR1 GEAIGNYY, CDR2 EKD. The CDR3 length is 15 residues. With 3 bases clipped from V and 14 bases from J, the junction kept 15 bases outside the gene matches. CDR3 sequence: CACDSLLGDTESLIF. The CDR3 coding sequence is TGTGCCTGTGACTCCTTACTGGGGGATACCGAGTCACTTATCTTT.